One and the same sample provided the 24 T cell receptor beta chains below, sequenced in a study of blood T cell repertoires in COVID-19. Sequencing used immunoSEQ multiplex PCR; TCRdb keeps in-frame clones, though not all of them. Of 150,000 or so clones listed, roughly 87% are singletons. Sequencing was performed on PBMCs or T cells enriched from blood (not recorded which). The receptors were sampled from a woman in her forties who had been exposed to COVID-19.

This chain uses TRBV5-1 with TRBJ1-2; weak D call: TRBD1 (6 bases). This CDR3 region has 12 residues. V lost 3 bases and J lost 10, with 13 bases in between. Germline CDR1 is SGHRS and CDR2 is YFSETQ. The CDR3 reads CASSYGQWDYTF. In nucleotides, the CDR3 is TGCGCCAGCAGCTACGGACAGTGGGACTACACCTTC.

The rearrangement links TRBV10-3 to TRBJ1-1, with 8 bases lining up with TRBD1. CDR3 length: 14 amino acids. Looked up from germline, CDR1 is ENHRY and CDR2 is SYGVKD. The ends lost 8 bases at V and 7 bases at J; junction bases unmatched: 12. The CDR3 DNA sequence: TGTGCCATCGGGAGGGGAACAGGGGGAGATGAAGCTTTCTTT. Amino acid sequence: CAIGRGTGGDEAFF.

The V and J genes are TRBV9 and TRBJ2-3, with TRBD1 identical over 8 bases. The germline CDR1 and CDR2 sequences are SGDLS and YYNGEE. After removal of 0 bases from V and 4 bases from J, the junction contained 19 bases not matched to a gene. There are 20 residues in the CDR3. CDR3 coding DNA: TGTGCCAGCAGCGTAGGAGGTCAGGGGGCGTTCTCAAAGAACCCAGATACGCAGTATTTT. Its translation is CASSVGGQGAFSKNPDTQYF.

V usage is TRBV19 and J usage is TRBJ1-5; TRBD1 matches at 10 bases. Germline CDR1 is LNHDA and CDR2 is SQIVND (reference sequence). This CDR3 has 18 amino acids. The J segment lost 0 bases and the V segment lost 3 bases, leaving 8 bases of the junction unmatched. CDR3 sequence: CASSIRTGGGYSNQPQHF. CDR3 bases: TGTGCCAGTAGTATCCGGACAGGGGGAGGGTATAGCAATCAGCCCCAGCATTTT. The variable domain in full, with the rest retrieved from reference TRBV19 and TRBJ1-5, is DGGITQSPKYLFRKEGQNVTLSCEQNLNHDAMYWYRQDPGQGLRLIYYSQIVNDFQKGDIAEGYSVSREKKESFPLTVTSAQKNPTAFYLCASSIRTGGGYSNQPQHFGDGTRLSIL.

The rearrangement uses TRBV20-1 and TRBJ2-7, with 9 bases lining up with TRBD1. There are 14 residues in the CDR3. The V and J ends lost 3 bases and 3 bases, in that order; junction bases with no gene match: 6. The germline V gene encodes CDR1 DFQATT and CDR2 SNEGSKA (reference sequence). The CDR3 here is CSASAGTGFYEQYF. Written as DNA, the CDR3 is TGCAGTGCTAGTGCCGGGACAGGGTTCTACGAGCAGTACTTC.

J is TRBJ2-3 and V is TRBV15, with 7 bases that match TRBD2. Trimming cost V 3 bases and J 2 bases; bases outside gene matches: 11. CDR1 is LNHNV and CDR2 is YYDKDF in the germline V gene (reference sequence). The CDR3 covers 17 residues. This CDR3 reads CATSSQPGSGFTDTQYF. CDR3 sequence (DNA): TGTGCCACCAGCAGTCAACCCGGTAGCGGGTTCACAGATACGCAGTATTTT.

V gene TRBV6-1 combines with J gene TRBJ1-5; 9 bases fit TRBD1. Germline V gene lookup returns CDR1 MNHNS and CDR2 SASEGT. V was pared by 0 bases and J by 2 bases, with 5 bases of the junction left unmatched. The CDR3 contains 17 residues. CDR3 DNA sequence: TGTGCCAGCAGTGAAGCGTACAGGGGGCGTCGCAATCAGCCCCAGCATTTT. It codes for CASSEAYRGRRNQPQHF.

The chain links TRBV5-6 to TRBJ2-2; the D gene is possibly TRBD1 (5 bases). Between the trimmed V and J ends, which lost 2 bases and 4 bases, there was a span of 9 bases. The CDR3 is made up of 14 amino acids. Germline V gene lookup returns CDR1 SGHDT and CDR2 YYEEEE. The CDR3 sequence: CASSLRTITGELFF. CDR3 sequence (DNA): TGTGCCAGCAGCTTAAGGACAATCACCGGGGAGCTGTTTTTT.

The chain combines TRBV5-1 with TRBJ2-7; 13 nucleotides match TRBD2. This CDR3 has 16 amino acids. Looked up from germline, CDR1 is SGHRS and CDR2 is YFSETQ. Losses at the gene ends were 0 bases for V and 6 bases for J; bases not matched to a gene: 6. The DNA of the CDR3 is TGCGCCAGCAGCTTGGGGACTAGCGGGAGTACGGGCGAGCAGTACTTC. As protein: CASSLGTSGSTGEQYF.

The gene calls are TRBV5-1 and TRBJ2-3; maybe TRBD2 (6 bases). Trimming pared 6 bases from V and 3 bases from J, leaving 14 bases between. CDR1 SGHRS and CDR2 YFSETQ come from the germline V gene. This CDR3 has 14 residues. The CDR3 DNA is TGCGCCAGCATACGGGGAAGCGGGACAGATACGCAGTATTTT. Translation gives CASIRGSGTDTQYF.

The chain has TRBV5-6 and TRBJ2-3; no firm D call. Germline CDR1 SGHDT, CDR2 YYEEEE. This CDR3 spans 17 amino acids. V was shortened by 1 base and J by 0 bases, with 15 bases between the two germline ends. The CDR3 region has the DNA TGTGCCAGCAGCTTGAAAGCAGGATCTTCTAGCACAGATACGCAGTATTTT. It is translated as CASSLKAGSSSTDTQYF.

This clone was counted a single time. The chain is built from TRBV19 and TRBJ1-2, with D tentatively TRBD1 (6 bases). Trimming shortened V by 3 bases and J by 6 bases, and 17 bases separated the two germline ends. The germline gives CDR1 LNHDA, CDR2 SQIVND (reference sequence). CDR3 length: 15 residues. This CDR3 reads CASSIPNRDTHGYTF. Here the CDR3 DNA reads TGTGCCAGTAGTATCCCAAACCGGGACACCCATGGCTACACCTTC.

The rearrangement links TRBV19 to TRBJ1-3, with 8 positions matching TRBD1. The CDR3 is 16 amino acids. Germline-derived CDR1 and CDR2 are LNHDA and SQIVND (reference sequence). The V gene end was trimmed by 4 bases and the J gene end by 1 base; junction bases not matched to a gene: 6. The CDR3: CASSTPDRESGNTIYF. Here the CDR3 DNA reads TGTGCCAGTAGTACCCCGGACAGGGAGTCTGGAAACACCATATATTTT.

This chain uses TRBV11-3 with TRBJ2-1; 9 nucleotides align to TRBD2. The germline V gene has CDR1 SGHNT and CDR2 YENEEA. CDR3 size: 16 residues. The V and J ends lost 2 bases and 7 bases, in that order; junction bases with no gene match: 9. In nucleotides, the CDR3 is TGTGCCAGCAGCTTATCCCCTGGGACTAGCTTAAATGAGCAGTTCTTC. Encoded protein: CASSLSPGTSLNEQFF.

In this sample, this clone turned up once. The rearrangement joins TRBV4-1 to TRBJ2-7, with 11 bases lining up with TRBD1. This CDR3 is built from 15 residues. The V and J ends lost 0 bases and 7 bases, in that order; junction bases with no gene match: 5. Germline CDR1 and CDR2: MGHRA and YSYEKL. The chain's CDR3 is CASSQDGQGAEEQYF. The CDR3 DNA is TGCGCCAGCAGCCAAGATGGACAGGGGGCTGAAGAGCAGTACTTC.

The V and J genes are TRBV3-1 (or the pseudogene TRBV3-2) and TRBJ2-2; perhaps TRBD2 as D (6 bases). This CDR3 has 17 residues. Germline CDR1 reads LGHDT; CDR2 reads YNNKEL (reference sequence). The V and J ends lost 4 bases and 4 bases respectively, with 19 bases between them. The CDR3 is CASSPLLSGRGTGELFF. The CDR3 nucleotides read TGTGCCAGCAGCCCCCTTTTATCCGGGAGAGGCACCGGGGAGCTGTTTTTT.

The chain employs TRBV28 and TRBJ2-6; possibly TRBD1 for D (9 bases). Trimming stripped 8 bases from V and 0 bases from J, with 17 bases between. In germline, CDR1 is MDHEN, CDR2 SYDVKM. The CDR3 loop spans 17 amino acids. This CDR3 reads CASRGGQGLSGANVLTF. CDR3 in DNA: TGTGCCAGCCGGGGGGGACAGGGCCTCTCTGGGGCCAACGTCCTGACTTTC.

The chain employs TRBV5-5 and TRBJ1-5; D gene ambiguous. Trimming shortened V by 5 bases and J by 6 bases, and 18 bases separated the two germline ends. The CDR3 extends over 15 amino acids. Germline CDR1 is SGHKS and CDR2 is YYEKEE (reference sequence). CDR3 amino acids: CASRRSLGVGQPQHF. In DNA, the CDR3 is TGTGCCAGCAGACGGTCTCTGGGCGTCGGTCAGCCCCAGCATTTT.

This clone was recorded only once. The chain links TRBV4-2 to TRBJ1-1; maybe TRBD1 (5 bases). The germline V gene encodes CDR1 LGHNA and CDR2 YNFKEQ. The CDR3 contains 13 residues. Deletions cut 3 bases from V and 5 bases from J, with 10 bases between. The CDR3 loop is CASSQAGWTEAFF. DNA for the CDR3: TGTGCCAGCAGCCAGGCAGGGTGGACTGAAGCTTTCTTT.

The rearrangement joins TRBV27 to TRBJ2-7; 7 bases match TRBD1. The CDR3 runs to 14 residues. Trimming removed 2 bases from V and 2 bases from J; junction bases left unmatched: 3. Germline V gene lookup returns CDR1 MNHEY and CDR2 SMNVEV (reference sequence). CDR3 nucleotides: TGTGCCAGCAGTTTAGGGACAGCCACCTACGAGCAGTACTTC. Its translation is CASSLGTATYEQYF.

CDR3 loop: CASGPSGSSYNEQFF. CDR3 bases: TGTGCTAGTGGGCCTAGCGGGAGCTCCTACAATGAGCAGTTCTTC. The genes are TRBV12-5 and TRBJ2-1, with 10 nucleotides matching TRBD2. V shed 6 bases and J 0 bases; nucleotides not matched to a gene: 2. The CDR3 has 15 residues. The germline V gene has CDR1 LGHNT and CDR2 FRNRAP.

The chain's CDR3 is CASSPSGTSSYNSPLHF. The CDR3 DNA sequence: TGCGCCAGCAGTCCCTCGGGGACAAGCTCCTATAATTCACCCCTCCACTTT. The chain links TRBV5-1 to TRBJ1-6; possible D gene TRBD1, 6 bases. The V end lost 5 bases, the J end lost 0 bases, and 15 bases lay between the germline ends. Germline CDR1 reads SGHRS; CDR2 reads YFSETQ. The CDR3 is 17 amino acids.

The V call is TRBV19, the J call TRBJ2-7, with TRBD2 identical over 12 bases. Unmatched junction bases numbered 4, after V lost 1 base and J lost 3 bases. From germline, CDR1 is LNHDA and CDR2 SQIVND (reference sequence). CDR3 length: 16 residues. The CDR3 DNA follows: TGTGCCAGTAGTATAGTAACTAGCGGGAGGAACTACGAGCAGTACTTC. This codes for CASSIVTSGRNYEQYF. Together with reference TRBV19 and TRBJ2-7, the CDR3 gives the full variable domain: DGGITQSPKYLFRKEGQNVTLSCEQNLNHDAMYWYRQDPGQGLRLIYYSQIVNDFQKGDIAEGYSVSREKKESFPLTVTSAQKNPTAFYLCASSIVTSGRNYEQYFGPGTRLTVT.

The chain is built from TRBV5-4 and TRBJ2-1; no reliable D call. The germline V and J ends were trimmed by 4 bases and 4 bases, with 9 bases remaining between them. Germline V gene sequence: CDR1 SGHNT, CDR2 YYREEE (reference sequence). The CDR3 extends over 13 amino acids. The CDR3 here is CASSPEIYNEQFF. The CDR3 DNA sequence: TGTGCCAGCAGCCCGGAGATTTACAATGAGCAGTTCTTC.